A single sample gave rise to the 23 T cell receptor beta chains below, sequenced in a study of T cells in women clearing cervical HPV infection. The protocol was immunoSEQ multiplex PCR, while the TCRdb copy is restricted to in-frame clones and leaves out a portion. This table holds roughly 42,000 clones. Sequencing used blood buffy coat. The source is a woman between 18 and 70 years old with a cervical HPV16 infection that either progressed to CIN3+ or cleared (not recorded which).

A remark on this clone: The DNA ends 3 residues before the CDR3 does, and the rest of the CDR3 is filled in from the germline J gene. The chain joins TRBV5-8 to TRBJ2-1; TRBD1 aligns across 8 bases. The CDR3 sequence is 15 residues long. With 4 bases clipped from V and 1 base from J, the junction kept 4 bases outside the gene matches. CDR1 and CDR2 from the germline V gene are SGHTS and YDEGEE. This CDR3 reads CASSLTGASYNEQFF. The CDR3 bases that were read are TGTGCCAGCAGCCTGACAGGGGCTTCCTACAATGAG.

Notes on this clone: The read terminates 3 residues ahead of where the CDR3 ends, so the germline J gene completes it. The chain recombines TRBV5-4 with TRBJ2-3, with a tentative D call TRBD1 (5 bases). CDR3 length: 14 residues. From germline, CDR1 is SGHNT and CDR2 YYREEE (reference sequence). Trimming took 2 bases from V and 0 from J, leaving 7 bases between them. The part of the CDR3 DNA that was read is TGTGCCAGCAGCTTTGACAGTAGCACAGATACG. Translated, it gives CASSFDSSTDT. The entire CDR3 reads CASSFDSSTDTQYF.

With regard to this clone: The read ends 3 residues shy of where the CDR3 ends; the end is completed using the germline J gene. The chain combines TRBV7-9 with TRBJ2-1, with 7 nucleotides matching TRBD1. Germline CDR1 is SEHNR and CDR2 is FQNEAQ (reference sequence). The CDR3 has 15 residues. The V and J ends lost 5 bases and 8 bases, in that order; junction bases with no gene match: 12. This CDR3 reads CASSADRLKLDEQFF. The sequenced part of the CDR3 DNA is TGTGCCAGCAGCGCGGACAGGTTGAAGTTGGATGAG.

To note about this clone: Read data end 3 residues before the CDR3 end; the end is taken from the germline J gene. The chain has TRBV5-1 and TRBJ1-1; 9 nucleotides line up with TRBD1. The CDR3 consists of 15 residues. Germline V gene lookup returns CDR1 SGHRS and CDR2 YFSETQ. V shed 4 bases, J shed 0 bases, and the junction held 4 bases outside the gene matches. The DNA read from the CDR3 is TGCGCCAGCAGCGGACAGGGGCTTATGAACACTGAA. As protein: CASSGQGLMNTE. The full CDR3 reads CASSGQGLMNTEAFF.

Note on this clone: The read finishes 3 residues shy of the CDR3 end, and the germline J gene is used to complete it. The chain couples TRBV7-9 to TRBJ2-3, with D perhaps TRBD2 (6 bases). Trimming pared 1 base from V and 0 bases from J, leaving 8 bases between. The germline CDR1 and CDR2 sequences are SEHNR and FQNEAQ (reference sequence). The CDR3 totals 15 residues. The CDR3 is CASSLVAGSTDTQYF. The CDR3 DNA, read in part, is TGTGCCAGCAGCTTAGTTGCGGGGAGCACAGATACG.

Details on this clone: Coverage ceases 3 residues before the CDR3 finishes, and the germline J gene fills in the end. The chain is built from TRBV19 and TRBJ2-7; 8 nucleotides align to TRBD2. The length of the CDR3 is 15 residues. V gave up 2 bases and J gave up 0 bases; unmatched junction bases: 3. Looked up from germline, CDR1 is LNHDA and CDR2 is SQIVND (reference sequence). The part of the CDR3 DNA that was read is TGTGCCAGTAGTATAACTAGCGGTTACTCCTACGAG. This codes for CASSITSGYSYE. The full CDR3 protein is CASSITSGYSYEQYF.

Worth noting for this clone: The CDR3 is cut off 3 residues early in the read; its end comes from the germline J gene. This chain connects TRBV20-1 to TRBJ1-2, with 7 bases matching TRBD1. Germline loops: CDR1 DFQATT, CDR2 SNEGSKA (reference sequence). The ends lost 4 bases at V and 4 bases at J; junction bases unmatched: 6. This CDR3 has 13 amino acids. CDR3 bases read: TGCAGTGCTACCTCTGACAGGGTCTATGGC. Protein sequence: CSATSDRVYG. The entire CDR3 protein reads CSATSDRVYGYTF.

In the case of this clone: Read data end 3 residues before the CDR3 end; the end is taken from the germline J gene. The V and J genes are TRBV5-4 and TRBJ2-5; tentatively, D is TRBD1 (6 bases). The CDR3 is 13 residues long. The germline V and J ends were trimmed by 8 bases and 5 bases, with 16 bases remaining between them. CDR1 and CDR2 (germline): SGHNT, YYREEE (reference sequence). The sequenced part of the CDR3 DNA is TGTGCCAGGACCCCAGGGGCCTTGGAGACC. Amino acids: CARTPGALET. The full CDR3 protein reads CARTPGALETQYF.

Turning to this clone: Read coverage stops 3 residues before the CDR3 terminus; the germline J gene supplies the remainder. The chain recombines TRBV20-1 with TRBJ2-7, with TRBD2 as a possible D gene (6 bases). The germline CDR1 and CDR2 sequences are DFQATT and SNEGSKA (reference sequence). The CDR3 totals 15 residues. V lost 3 bases and J 0 bases, leaving 15 bases between the germline ends. The part of the CDR3 DNA that was read is TGCAGTGCTAGGGAGGCGGGATTTAGCTCCTACGAG. As protein: CSAREAGFSSYE. The whole CDR3 region reads CSAREAGFSSYEQYF.

Notes on this clone: The read finishes 3 residues shy of the CDR3 end, and the germline J gene is used to complete it. The rearrangement joins TRBV18 to TRBJ1-2, with 8 bases that match TRBD1. The CDR3 is 13 residues long. The germline CDR1 and CDR2 sequences are KGHSH and LQKENI. V lost 6 bases, J lost 5 bases, and 5 bases stayed unmatched. Incomplete CDR3 DNA: TGTGCCAGCTCTCTGGACAGGGCATATGGC. Amino acid sequence: CASSLDRAYG. The whole CDR3 sequence is CASSLDRAYGYTF.

About this clone: The CDR3 goes on 3 residues after the read ends, and that part is filled in from the germline J gene. The rearrangement joins TRBV2 to TRBJ2-3, with 8 nucleotides matching TRBD1. The CDR3 sequence is 15 residues long. V was clipped by 7 bases and J by 5 bases; unmatched bases: 11. The germline gives CDR1 SNHLY, CDR2 FYNNEI. Incomplete CDR3 DNA: TGTGCCAGCAAGAGCCTGACAGGGGCGGGAGATACG. It translates to CASKSLTGAGDT. The full CDR3 is CASKSLTGAGDTQYF.

To note about this clone: The sequence runs out 3 residues before the end of the CDR3; the remainder is reconstructed from the germline J gene. V is TRBV20-1 and J is TRBJ2-4; TRBD1 agrees at 7 bases. In germline, CDR1 is DFQATT, CDR2 SNEGSKA (reference sequence). Losses at the gene ends were 0 bases for V and 4 bases for J; bases not matched to a gene: 3. The CDR3 is 14 residues long. The CDR3 reads CSARDPTGKNIQYF. The CDR3 DNA, read in part, is TGCAGTGCTAGAGATCCGACAGGGAAAAACATT.

Comments on this clone: With the read ending 3 residues before the CDR3 end, the germline J gene is used to fill in that end. The sample carries other DNA sequences with the same CDR3. This rearrangement joins TRBV6-1 to TRBJ1-5, with 8 bases lining up with TRBD1. This CDR3 spans 14 amino acids. Unmatched junction bases numbered 4, after V lost 4 bases and J lost 5 bases. CDR1 is MNHNS and CDR2 is SASEGT in the germline V gene. The sequenced part of the CDR3 DNA is TGTGCCAGCAGTGGTGACAGGGGAGATCAGCCC. Its translation is CASSGDRGDQP. The CDR3 in full is CASSGDRGDQPQHF.

Note on this clone: Coverage ceases 3 residues before the CDR3 finishes, and the germline J gene fills in the end. This chain links TRBV10-3 with TRBJ2-3; possibly TRBD2 for D (7 bases). The CDR3 extends over 15 amino acids. Germline V gene lookup returns CDR1 ENHRY and CDR2 SYGVKD. Trimming removed 7 bases from V and 2 bases from J, with 16 bases in between. This chain's CDR3 is CAIKARGALTDTQYF. The covered CDR3 bases are TGTGCCATCAAGGCCCGGGGGGCCCTCACAGATACG.

On this clone itself: The CDR3 goes on 3 residues after the read ends, and that part is filled in from the germline J gene. The gene calls are TRBV2 and TRBJ2-1; 7 bases agree with TRBD2. This CDR3 is 15 amino acids long. The V and J ends lost 1 base and 5 bases, in that order; junction bases with no gene match: 5. The V gene's germline CDR1 is SNHLY and CDR2 FYNNEI. CDR3 loop: CASSEVASGHNEQFF. The CDR3 DNA, read in part, is TGTGCCAGCAGTGAAGTGGCTAGCGGCCACAATGAG.

On this clone: Read sequence stops 3 residues before the CDR3 end, and the germline J gene provides the missing end. The chain uses TRBV20-1 and TRBJ2-3, with 10 bases that match TRBD2. Per the germline V gene, CDR1 is DFQATT and CDR2 is SNEGSKA (reference sequence). This CDR3 region has 14 residues. J gave up 7 bases and V 5 bases, and 9 bases lay outside the gene matches. The chain's CDR3 is CSADTSGAPYTQYF. The CDR3 bases that were read are TGCAGTGCTGATACTAGCGGGGCGCCCTATACG.

A remark on this clone: The CDR3 goes on 3 residues after the read ends, and that part is filled in from the germline J gene. The chain joins TRBV5-1 to TRBJ1-4; 7 positions agree with TRBD1. This CDR3 spans 14 amino acids. CDR1 and CDR2 (germline): SGHRS, YFSETQ. The J segment lost 6 bases and the V segment lost 4 bases, leaving 6 bases of the junction unmatched. The CDR3 DNA, read in part, is TGCGCCAGCAGCACCGGGACAGCGGATGAAAAA. Its translation: CASSTGTADEK. Given in full, the CDR3 is CASSTGTADEKLFF.

About this clone: Read sequence stops 3 residues before the CDR3 end, and the germline J gene provides the missing end. The chain links TRBV11-2 to TRBJ2-1; D may be TRBD1 (5 bases). Trimming stripped 1 base from V and 4 bases from J, with 5 bases between. Germline assignment: CDR1 SGHAT and CDR2 FQNNGV. The CDR3 length is 13 residues. CDR3 loop: CASSLAGYNEQFF. CDR3 DNA, as far as it was read: TGTGCCAGCAGCTTAGCAGGGTACAATGAG.

A remark on this clone: The read stops 3 residues short of the end of the CDR3; the missing end is completed from the germline J gene. The chain joins TRBV14 to TRBJ2-4, with D possibly matching TRBD1 (6 bases). The CDR3 spans 14 residues. Germline CDR1 reads SGHDN; CDR2 reads FVKESK. V shed 4 bases and J shed 1 base, with 8 bases lying between them. The CDR3 sequence: CASSRDIAKNIQYF. Incomplete CDR3 DNA: TGTGCCAGCAGCCGGGACATCGCCAAAAACATT. Filled out from reference TRBV14 and TRBJ2-4, the complete variable domain reads EAGVTQFPSHSVIEKGQTVTLRCDPISGHDNLYWYRRVMGKEIKFLLHFVKESKQDESGMPNNRFLAERTGGTYSTLKVQPAELEDSGVYFCASSRDIAKNIQYFGAGTRLSVL.

Note on this clone: The read comes to an end 3 residues before the CDR3 does, leaving the germline J gene to fill in the end. J is TRBJ2-5 and V is TRBV19; D might be TRBD1 (5 bases). The germline gives CDR1 LNHDA, CDR2 SQIVND (reference sequence). This CDR3 region has 13 residues. The V and J ends lost 4 bases and 1 base respectively, with 7 bases between them. The CDR3 sequence is CASSRQGQETQYF. Incomplete CDR3 DNA: TGTGCCAGTAGTAGGCAGGGCCAAGAGACC. Looking up the rest from reference TRBV19 and TRBJ2-5 gives the full variable domain: DGGITQSPKYLFRKEGQNVTLSCEQNLNHDAMYWYRQDPGQGLRLIYYSQIVNDFQKGDIAEGYSVSREKKESFPLTVTSAQKNPTAFYLCASSRQGQETQYFGPGTRLLVL.

A remark on this clone: Sequencing ends 3 residues short of the CDR3 end; the germline J gene provides the rest. V and J are TRBV11-2 and TRBJ2-7; the D gene is possibly TRBD1 (5 bases). The ends were cut back, 2 bases at V and 2 bases at J, with 7 bases in the middle. The germline V gene has CDR1 SGHAT and CDR2 FQNNGV. This CDR3 is built from 13 residues. The sequenced CDR3 bases are TGTGCCAGCAGCTTACGACAGCCCTACGAG. It translates to CASSLRQPYE. The CDR3, in full, reads CASSLRQPYEQYF.

As regards this clone: With the read ending 3 residues before the CDR3 end, the germline J gene is used to fill in that end. J is TRBJ2-3 and V is TRBV4-1; 7 positions agree with TRBD2. The V and J ends lost 2 bases and 3 bases, in that order; junction bases with no gene match: 5. Germline V CDR1 and CDR2: MGHRA, YSYEKL. The length of the CDR3 is 15 residues. The DNA read from the CDR3 is TGCGCCAGCAGCCAACTGCGGGGGAAGACAGATACG. This codes for CASSQLRGKTDT. The whole CDR3 protein is CASSQLRGKTDTQYF.

Remarks on this clone: The CDR3 end is not reached by the read, which stops 3 residues before it; the germline J gene fills it in. The chain couples TRBV2 to TRBJ1-5; D not resolved. The ends were cut back, 7 bases at V and 3 bases at J, with 10 bases in the middle. Germline lookup yields CDR1 SNHLY and CDR2 FYNNEI. The CDR3 runs 13 residues. The part of the CDR3 DNA that was read is TGTGCCAGCACGCTGCGCCTCAATCAGCCC. It encodes CASTLRLNQP. The full CDR3 protein is CASTLRLNQPQHF. Together with reference TRBV2 and TRBJ1-5, the CDR3 gives the full variable domain: EPEVTQTPSHQVTQMGQEVILRCVPISNHLYFYWYRQILGQKVEFLVSFYNNEISEKSEIFDDQFSVERPDGSNFTLKIRSTKLEDSAMYFCASTLRLNQPQHFGDGTRLSIL.